This TCR beta chain was sequenced for a study of T and B cells in COVID-19 patients. Study-wide background: COVID-19 patients gave peripheral blood either during active infection or after recovery. In the active-infection cohort, about 90% of the roughly 20 patients had comorbidities linked to unfavorable COVID-19 outcome. Findings and caveats of the study: Active COVID-19 showed highly clonal TRB repertoires; recovery showed diversity and richness above healthy donors.

TRB rearrangements were amplified by multiplex PCR with BIOMED2 TRB-A/B primers. MiXCR, run by TCRdb on the multiplex PCR reads, gives a single entry per CDR3 protein. The data contain around 23,000 distinct CDR3 sequences, 29% of them seen just once; the ten biggest clones take up 2.5% to 3%. This clonotype has only a few counts. Its specificity is unknown. TRB was amplified from approximately 250-480 ng of blood genomic DNA. This clonotype originated in a human donor who had recovered from COVID-19. The sample consisted of blood.

The CDR3, as DNA: TGTGCCAGCAGCTTGTATACAGTGAACACTGAAGCTTTCTTT. As protein: CASSLYTVNTEAFF. The rearrangement uses TRBV5-4 and TRBJ1-1; D is uncertain. Germline lookup yields CDR1 SGHNT and CDR2 YYREEE (reference sequence). The V and J ends lost 1 base and 0 bases respectively, with 7 bases between them. The CDR3 is 14 amino acids.